Shown below are 26 T cell receptor beta chains from a single sample sequenced in a study of CD8 T cells in Susac syndrome. With random hexamers, reverse transcription was performed on roughly 0.5 to 1 ug of RNA. Using its own MiXCR run on the immunoSEQ multiplex PCR reads, TCRdb lists one record per CDR3 protein. The sample consists of about 130,000 distinct CDR3 sequences, around 95% of them appearing once. The specimen was CD8+ T cells from PBMCs. All receptors derive from a human donor with Susac syndrome.

The chain joins TRBV6-5 to TRBJ2-3; 9 bases are a match to TRBD2. V shed 0 bases, J shed 2 bases, and the junction held 3 bases outside the gene matches. Germline V gives CDR1 MNHEY, CDR2 SVGAGI. The CDR3 covers 16 residues. The CDR3 reads CASSYSTSGSTDTQYF. In DNA form, the CDR3 reads TGTGCCAGCAGTTACTCGACTAGCGGCTCCACAGATACGCAGTATTTT.

CDR3 DNA sequence: TGTGCCAGCAGTTACGGGACAGGGGGCGGCTACGAGCAGTACTTC. Its protein is CASSYGTGGGYEQYF. The genes are TRBV6-5 and TRBJ2-7; TRBD1 matches 12 bases. The V gene's germline CDR1 is MNHEY and CDR2 SVGAGI. J gave up 3 bases and V 2 bases, and 2 bases lay outside the gene matches. The CDR3 has 15 residues.

The chain has TRBV20-1 and TRBJ2-7, with a weak D call TRBD2 (6 bases). Germline V CDR1 and CDR2: DFQATT, SNEGSKA (reference sequence). This CDR3 spans 14 amino acids. In nucleotides, the CDR3 is TGCGGAGTTGGGGGAGGCGGAGATCACTACGAGCAGTACTTC. It encodes CGVGGGGDHYEQYF.

This rearrangement joins TRBV2 to TRBJ1-5; tentatively, D is TRBD1 (5 bases). Germline-derived CDR1 and CDR2 are SNHLY and FYNNEI. The CDR3 is made up of 15 amino acids. With 7 bases removed from V and 0 bases from J, the gap between germline ends came to 13 bases. Here the CDR3 DNA reads TGTGCCAGCATCTCCGGGACGGCTAGCAATCAGCCCCAGCATTTT. Translation: CASISGTASNQPQHF.

V usage is TRBV20-1 and J usage is TRBJ2-7; D could derive from TRBD1 or TRBD2 (6 bases each). The CDR3 is 13 residues long. In germline, CDR1 is DFQATT, CDR2 SNEGSKA (reference sequence). Trimming stripped 3 bases from V and 6 bases from J, with 15 bases between. CDR3 DNA sequence: TGCAGTGCTAGGGGGGGCACCGTGAGCGAGCAGTACTTC. Protein sequence: CSARGGTVSEQYF.

The genes are TRBV2 and TRBJ2-7; D is ambiguous. The CDR3 is made up of 16 amino acids. V shed 5 bases and J shed 5 bases, with 22 bases lying between them. The germline CDR1 and CDR2 sequences are SNHLY and FYNNEI. The CDR3 is CASSIFALKTVDEQYF. Written as DNA, the CDR3 is TGTGCCAGCAGTATATTCGCCTTGAAAACTGTGGACGAGCAGTACTTC.

In its sample, this clonotype was seen once. This rearrangement joins TRBV2 to TRBJ1-1; perhaps TRBD1 as D (6 bases). This CDR3 has 13 residues. CDR1 is SNHLY and CDR2 is FYNNEI in the germline V gene. Trimming shortened V by 4 bases and J by 7 bases, and 13 bases separated the two germline ends. The CDR3 reads CASSGPQGSEAFF. In nucleotides, the CDR3 is TGTGCCAGCAGTGGACCACAGGGTAGTGAAGCTTTCTTT.

The chain recombines TRBV12-3 or TRBV12-4 with TRBJ1-2; unclear D gene. The CDR3 is 14 amino acids. Trimming took off 3 bases at V and 4 bases at J, with 12 bases between the two ends. Written as DNA, the CDR3 is TGTGCCAGCAGTTTCAGTTTTCCCCTCTATGGCTACACCTTC. Protein product: CASSFSFPLYGYTF.

The chain combines TRBV27 with TRBJ2-3, with a weak D call TRBD1 (6 bases). The germline gives CDR1 MNHEY, CDR2 SMNVEV (reference sequence). This CDR3 spans 15 amino acids. V dropped 3 bases and J dropped 0 bases, with 10 bases sitting between them. The chain's CDR3 is CASSLSTGSTDTQYF. CDR3 sequence (DNA): TGTGCCAGCAGTTTGTCGACAGGAAGCACAGATACGCAGTATTTT.

The V call is TRBV12-3 or TRBV12-4, the J call TRBJ1-2; 8 bases match TRBD1. CDR3 length equals 15 residues. Unmatched junction bases numbered 13, after V lost 6 bases and J lost 7 bases. The CDR3 loop is CASRKGTGILTGYTF. The CDR3 region has the DNA TGTGCCAGCAGAAAAGGGACAGGCATTTTAACTGGCTACACCTTC.

This chain joins TRBV6-5 and TRBJ2-5; 8 nucleotides match TRBD2. The CDR3 length is 15 residues. The germline V gene has CDR1 MNHEY and CDR2 SVGAGI. V trimming: 2 bases; J trimming: 1 base; junction bases outside the gene matches: 3. The DNA of the CDR3 is TGTGCCAGCAGTTACCCGGGAGGGGGCCAAGAGACCCAGTACTTC. It translates to CASSYPGGGQETQYF.

The chain joins TRBV29-1 to TRBJ2-3; D gene ambiguous. V was trimmed by 6 bases and J by 2 bases, leaving 6 bases between them. This CDR3 is 11 amino acids long. Per germline, CDR1 SQVTM and CDR2 ANQGSEA. This chain's CDR3 is CSVRLTDTQYF. For the CDR3, the DNA is TGCAGCGTGCGACTCACAGATACGCAGTATTTT.

This sequence joins TRBV20-1 and TRBJ2-7; tentatively, D is TRBD1 or TRBD2 (5 bases each). This CDR3 comprises 13 residues. Trimming removed 3 bases from V and 6 bases from J, with 15 bases in between. CDR1 is DFQATT and CDR2 is SNEGSKA in the germline V gene (reference sequence). The DNA of the CDR3 is TGCAGTGCTAGCGGGGCTGAACGTCCCGAGCAGTACTTC. Its protein is CSASGAERPEQYF.

The V and J genes are TRBV7-6 and TRBJ2-7; D may be TRBD1 (6 bases). The CDR3 spans 15 residues. Between the trimmed V and J ends, which lost 3 bases and 3 bases, there was a span of 15 bases. Germline assignment: CDR1 SGHVS and CDR2 FNYEAQ. Written as DNA, the CDR3 is TGTGCCAGCAGCTTCGGACGGACAGTAAACTACGAGCAGTACTTC. Its translation is CASSFGRTVNYEQYF.

The J gene is TRBJ2-3, the V gene TRBV28; D possibly uses TRBD1 or TRBD2 (6 bases each). This CDR3 spans 15 amino acids. Trimming took off 3 bases at V and 4 bases at J, with 14 bases between the two ends. In germline, CDR1 is MDHEN, CDR2 SYDVKM. CDR3 sequence reads: CASSLSAGQADTQYF. The CDR3 DNA reads as TGTGCCAGCAGTTTGTCGGCGGGACAAGCAGATACGCAGTATTTT.

The V call is TRBV20-1, the J call TRBJ2-3; unclear D gene. Germline lookup yields CDR1 DFQATT and CDR2 SNEGSKA (reference sequence). V lost 1 base and J lost 2, with 7 bases in between. This CDR3 region has 13 residues. CDR3: CSARVVFTDTQYF. The CDR3 DNA sequence: TGCAGTGCTAGAGTTGTATTCACAGATACGCAGTATTTT.

The V call is TRBV12-3 or TRBV12-4, the J call TRBJ2-7; 10 nucleotides agree with TRBD1. J gave up 6 bases and V 2 bases, and 10 bases lay outside the gene matches. The CDR3 sequence is 16 residues long. The CDR3 region is CASSLSPGTGVLEQYF. The CDR3 DNA reads TGTGCCAGCAGTTTATCCCCCGGGACAGGGGTCCTCGAGCAGTACTTC.

This clonotype has just one count. The rearrangement uses TRBV20-1 and TRBJ2-7; 8 bases agree with TRBD2. With 0 bases clipped from V and 3 bases from J, the junction kept 10 bases outside the gene matches. CDR1 and CDR2 from the germline V gene are DFQATT and SNEGSKA (reference sequence). This CDR3 region has 16 residues. The CDR3 region has the DNA TGCAGTGCTAGAGACGAAGCGGGAGTTGCTCTCTACGAGCAGTACTTC. It is translated as CSARDEAGVALYEQYF.

The chain recombines TRBV27 with TRBJ2-5; a possible D gene is TRBD1 (5 bases). Trimming took 3 bases from V and 0 from J, leaving 5 bases between them. Germline assignment: CDR1 MNHEY and CDR2 SMNVEV (reference sequence). The CDR3 length is 13 residues. CDR3 in amino acids: CASSLTDQETQYF. CDR3 bases: TGTGCCAGCAGTTTGACAGACCAAGAGACCCAGTACTTC.

This clonotype was detected once. This rearrangement joins TRBV4-1 to TRBJ1-1; no clear D gene. Trimming stripped 0 bases from V and 0 bases from J, with 5 bases between. Germline lookup yields CDR1 MGHRA and CDR2 YSYEKL. The CDR3 consists of 14 residues. CDR3 protein: CASSQDDMNTEAFF. The CDR3, as DNA: TGCGCCAGCAGCCAAGATGACATGAACACTGAAGCTTTCTTT.

This clonotype was recorded once. J is TRBJ2-1 and V is TRBV9; 11 bases agree with TRBD2. Germline V gene sequence: CDR1 SGDLS, CDR2 YYNGEE. V lost 3 bases to trimming and J lost 8 bases; unmatched junction nucleotides: 4. This CDR3 is built from 14 residues. CDR3 sequence (DNA): TGTGCCAGCAGCGCTAGCGGGAGGCTCCATGAGCAGTTCTTC. This codes for CASSASGRLHEQFF.

This rearrangement joins TRBV29-1 to TRBJ1-1; 9 bases align to TRBD1. CDR1 SQVTM and CDR2 ANQGSEA come from the germline V gene. The CDR3 length is 15 residues. V was pared by 3 bases and J by 1 base, with 6 bases of the junction left unmatched. The CDR3 coding sequence is TGCAGCGTTGACACCGGGACAGGGCGGAACACTGAAGCTTTCTTT. It translates to CSVDTGTGRNTEAFF.

The chain carries TRBV10-2 and TRBJ2-1; a possible D gene is TRBD2 (6 bases). V was trimmed by 3 bases and J by 11 bases, leaving 11 bases between them. The CDR3 spans 12 residues. The germline V gene encodes CDR1 WSHSY and CDR2 SAAADI. For the CDR3, the DNA is TGCGCCAGCAGTGATACCGGGGGTCAGCAGTTCTTC. This encodes CASSDTGGQQFF.

The rearrangement uses TRBV9 and TRBJ2-1; 8 nucleotides align to TRBD1. CDR1 is SGDLS, CDR2 YYNGEE, per germline. The V segment lost 7 bases and the J segment 3 bases; nucleotides outside the gene matches: 9. The CDR3 runs 15 residues. The CDR3 sequence is CASGRGQDLYNEQFF. Here the CDR3 DNA reads TGTGCCAGCGGTCGGGGACAGGACCTCTACAATGAGCAGTTCTTC. The full variable domain, in which reference TRBV9 and TRBJ2-1 provide the parts outside the CDR3, is DSGVTQTPKHLITATGQRVTLRCSPRSGDLSVYWYQQSLDQGLQFLIQYYNGEERAKGNILERFSAQQFPDLHSELNLSSLELGDSALYFCASGRGQDLYNEQFFGPGTRLTVL.

The chain carries TRBV29-1 and TRBJ1-1; D is ambiguous. V dropped 5 bases and J dropped 12 bases, with 22 bases sitting between them. Looked up from germline, CDR1 is SQVTM and CDR2 is ANQGSEA. The CDR3 extends over 13 amino acids. CDR3 nucleotide sequence: TGCAGCGTTCCAAACACCGGGCCCCAGGTAACTTTCTTT. Protein product: CSVPNTGPQVTFF.

This clonotype was detected once. V and J are TRBV13 and TRBJ2-5; D is perhaps TRBD2 (6 bases). The V and J ends lost 5 bases and 3 bases respectively, with 19 bases between them. This CDR3 is 16 amino acids long. Germline values: CDR1 PRHDT, CDR2 FYEKMQ (reference sequence). The DNA of the CDR3 is TGTGCCAGCAGCACCACGCCACTCGGGGGAGAAGAGACCCAGTACTTC. It is translated as CASSTTPLGGEETQYF.